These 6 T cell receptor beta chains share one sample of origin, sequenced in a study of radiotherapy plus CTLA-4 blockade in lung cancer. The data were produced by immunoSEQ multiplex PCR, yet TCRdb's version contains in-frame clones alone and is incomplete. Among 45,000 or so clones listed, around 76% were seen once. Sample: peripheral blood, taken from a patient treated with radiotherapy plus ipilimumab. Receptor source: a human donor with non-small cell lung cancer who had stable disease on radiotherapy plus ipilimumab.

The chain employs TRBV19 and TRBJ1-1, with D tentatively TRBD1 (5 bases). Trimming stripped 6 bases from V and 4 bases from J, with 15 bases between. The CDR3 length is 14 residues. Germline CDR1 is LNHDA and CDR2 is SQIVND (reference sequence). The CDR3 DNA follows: TGTGCCAGTAGCCAGGACCGAAGGGGCACTGAAGCTTTCTTT. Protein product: CASSQDRRGTEAFF.

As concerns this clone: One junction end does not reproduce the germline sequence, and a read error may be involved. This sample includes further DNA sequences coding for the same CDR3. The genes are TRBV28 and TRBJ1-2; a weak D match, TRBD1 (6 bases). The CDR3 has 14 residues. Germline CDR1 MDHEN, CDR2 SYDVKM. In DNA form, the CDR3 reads TGCGCCAGCAGTGTCCTCACAGGGCCCTATGGCTACACCTTC. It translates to CASSVLTGPYGYTF.

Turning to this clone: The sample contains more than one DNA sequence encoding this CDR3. CDR3 sequence: CASSSPGQYNSPLHF. CDR3 coding DNA: TGTGCCAGCAGCTCGCCGGGACAGTATAATTCACCCCTCCACTTT. The gene calls are TRBV7-2 and TRBJ1-6; 7 bases are a match to TRBD1. With 4 bases clipped from V and 4 bases from J, the junction kept 4 bases outside the gene matches. Germline V lookup: CDR1 SGHTA, CDR2 FQGNSA. CDR3 length: 15 residues.

CDR3 in amino acids: CASSYIGTPGYTF. The CDR3, as DNA: TGTGCCAGCAGTTACATAGGGACCCCTGGCTACACCTTC. The V call is TRBV6-5, the J call TRBJ1-2; possibly TRBD1 for D (5 bases). Germline lookup yields CDR1 MNHEY and CDR2 SVGAGI. The CDR3 extends over 13 amino acids. V lost 2 bases, J lost 7 bases, and 11 bases lay in between.

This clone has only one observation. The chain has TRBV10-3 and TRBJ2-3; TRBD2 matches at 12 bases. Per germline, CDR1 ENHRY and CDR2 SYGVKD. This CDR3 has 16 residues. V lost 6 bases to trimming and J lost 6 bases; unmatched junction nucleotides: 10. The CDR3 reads CAIREPTSGGTDTQYF. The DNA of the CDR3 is TGTGCCATCAGAGAACCGACTAGCGGGGGTACGGATACGCAGTATTTT.

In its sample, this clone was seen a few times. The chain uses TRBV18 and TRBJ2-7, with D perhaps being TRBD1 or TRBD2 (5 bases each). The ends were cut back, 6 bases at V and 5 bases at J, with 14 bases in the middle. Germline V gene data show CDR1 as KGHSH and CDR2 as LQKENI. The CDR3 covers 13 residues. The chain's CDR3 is CASSLPRGDEQYF. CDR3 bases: TGTGCCAGCTCCCTACCACGAGGGGACGAGCAGTACTTC.